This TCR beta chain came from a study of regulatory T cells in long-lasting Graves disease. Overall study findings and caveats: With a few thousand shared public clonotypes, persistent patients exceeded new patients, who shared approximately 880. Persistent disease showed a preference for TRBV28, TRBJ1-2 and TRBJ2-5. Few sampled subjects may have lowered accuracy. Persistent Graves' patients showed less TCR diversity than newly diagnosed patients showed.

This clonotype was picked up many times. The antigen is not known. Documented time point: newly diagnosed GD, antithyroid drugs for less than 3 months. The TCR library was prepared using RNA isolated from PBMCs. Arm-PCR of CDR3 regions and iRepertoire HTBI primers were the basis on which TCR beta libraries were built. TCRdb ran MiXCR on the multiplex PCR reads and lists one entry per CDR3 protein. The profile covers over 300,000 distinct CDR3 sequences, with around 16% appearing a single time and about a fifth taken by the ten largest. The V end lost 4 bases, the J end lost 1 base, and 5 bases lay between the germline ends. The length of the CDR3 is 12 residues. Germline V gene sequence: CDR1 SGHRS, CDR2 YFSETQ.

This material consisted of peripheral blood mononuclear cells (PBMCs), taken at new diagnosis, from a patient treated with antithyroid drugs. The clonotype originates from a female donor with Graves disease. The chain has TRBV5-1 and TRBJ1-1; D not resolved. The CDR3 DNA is TGCGCCAGCAGCACTTCGAACACTGAAGCTTTCTTT. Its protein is CASSTSNTEAFF.